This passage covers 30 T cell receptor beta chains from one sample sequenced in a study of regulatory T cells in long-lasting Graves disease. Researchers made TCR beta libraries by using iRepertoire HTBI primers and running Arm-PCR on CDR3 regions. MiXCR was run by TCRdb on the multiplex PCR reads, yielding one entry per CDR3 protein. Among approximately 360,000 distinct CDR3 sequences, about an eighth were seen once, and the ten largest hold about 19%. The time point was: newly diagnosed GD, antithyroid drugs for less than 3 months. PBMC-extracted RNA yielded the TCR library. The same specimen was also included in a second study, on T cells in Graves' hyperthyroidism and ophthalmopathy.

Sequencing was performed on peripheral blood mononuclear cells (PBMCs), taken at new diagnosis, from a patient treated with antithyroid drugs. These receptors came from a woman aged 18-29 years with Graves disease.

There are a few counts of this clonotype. Written as DNA, the CDR3 is TGCAGTGCTAACCTGGGGCTCGACACCGGGGAGCTGTTTTTT. Residues: CSANLGLDTGELFF. The chain employs TRBV20-1 and TRBJ2-2; tentative D call: TRBD1 (5 bases). CDR1 DFQATT and CDR2 SNEGSKA come from the germline V gene (reference sequence). This CDR3 region has 14 residues. V was pared by 4 bases and J by 3 bases, with 12 bases between.

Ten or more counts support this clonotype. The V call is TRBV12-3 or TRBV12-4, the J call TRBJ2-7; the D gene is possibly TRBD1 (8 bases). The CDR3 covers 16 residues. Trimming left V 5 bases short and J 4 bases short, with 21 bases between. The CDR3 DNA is TGTGCCAGCAGTCCCAGGGGGGGGACAGGAGGATACGAGCAGTACTTC. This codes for CASSPRGGTGGYEQYF.

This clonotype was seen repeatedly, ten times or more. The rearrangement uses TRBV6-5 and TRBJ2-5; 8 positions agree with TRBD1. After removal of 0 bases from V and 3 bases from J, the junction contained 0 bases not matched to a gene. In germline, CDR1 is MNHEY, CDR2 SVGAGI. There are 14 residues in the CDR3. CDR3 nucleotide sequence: TGTGCCAGCAGTTACTCGACAGGGGAAGAGACCCAGTACTTC. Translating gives CASSYSTGEETQYF.

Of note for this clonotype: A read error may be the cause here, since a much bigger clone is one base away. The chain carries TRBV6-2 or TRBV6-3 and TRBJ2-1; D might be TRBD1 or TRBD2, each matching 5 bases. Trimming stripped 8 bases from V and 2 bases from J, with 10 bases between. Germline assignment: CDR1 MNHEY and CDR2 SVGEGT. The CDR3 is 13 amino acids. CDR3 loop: CASGDGTYNEQFF. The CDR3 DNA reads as TGTGCCAGCGGGGACGGTACCTACAATGAGCAGTTCTTC.

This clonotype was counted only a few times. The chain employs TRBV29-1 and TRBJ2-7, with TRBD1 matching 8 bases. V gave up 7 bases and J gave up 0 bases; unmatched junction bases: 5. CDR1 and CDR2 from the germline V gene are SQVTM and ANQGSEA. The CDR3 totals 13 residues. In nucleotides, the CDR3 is TGCAGCGCCCGGACAGGGTCCTCCTACGAGCAGTACTTC. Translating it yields CSARTGSSYEQYF.

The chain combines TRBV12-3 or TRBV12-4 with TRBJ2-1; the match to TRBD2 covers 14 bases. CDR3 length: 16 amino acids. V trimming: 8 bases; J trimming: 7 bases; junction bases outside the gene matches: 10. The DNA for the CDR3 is TGTGCCAGCGGAAAGGGACTAGCGGGAGATATGAATGAGCAGTTCTTC. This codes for CASGKGLAGDMNEQFF.

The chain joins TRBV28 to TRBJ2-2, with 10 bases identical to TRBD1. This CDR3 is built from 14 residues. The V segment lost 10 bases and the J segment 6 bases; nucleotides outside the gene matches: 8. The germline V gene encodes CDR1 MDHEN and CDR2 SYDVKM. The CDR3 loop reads CANSWDRGSGELFF. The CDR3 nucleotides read TGTGCCAACTCCTGGGACAGGGGATCCGGGGAGCTGTTTTTT.

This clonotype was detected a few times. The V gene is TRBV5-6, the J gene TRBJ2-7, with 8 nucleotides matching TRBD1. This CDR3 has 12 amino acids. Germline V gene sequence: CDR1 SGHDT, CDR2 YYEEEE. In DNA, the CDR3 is TGTGCCAGCAGCTTGGCTGGGGACAGGTCCGTCGTC. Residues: CASSLAGDRSVV.

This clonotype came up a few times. The CDR3 region is CASSKRQGARYQETQYF. The CDR3 coding sequence is TGTGCCAGCAGTAAAAGACAGGGGGCGAGGTACCAAGAGACCCAGTACTTC. The chain couples TRBV27 to TRBJ2-5, with TRBD1 matching over 10 bases. CDR3 size: 17 residues. V was clipped by 5 bases and J by 0 bases; unmatched bases: 9. Looked up from germline, CDR1 is MNHEY and CDR2 is SMNVEV (reference sequence).

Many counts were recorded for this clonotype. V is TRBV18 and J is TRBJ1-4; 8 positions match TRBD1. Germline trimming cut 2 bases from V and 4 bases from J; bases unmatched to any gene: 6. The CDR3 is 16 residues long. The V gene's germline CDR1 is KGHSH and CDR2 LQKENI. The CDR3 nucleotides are TGTGCCAGCTCACCATTCGGGACAGGCAATAATGAAAAACTGTTTTTT. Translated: CASSPFGTGNNEKLFF. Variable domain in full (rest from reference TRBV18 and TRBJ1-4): NAGVMQNPRHLVRRRGQEARLRCSPMKGHSHVYWYRQLPEEGLKFMVYLQKENIIDESGMPKERFSAEFPKEGPSILRIQQVVRGDSAAYFCASSPFGTGNNEKLFFGSGTQLSVL.

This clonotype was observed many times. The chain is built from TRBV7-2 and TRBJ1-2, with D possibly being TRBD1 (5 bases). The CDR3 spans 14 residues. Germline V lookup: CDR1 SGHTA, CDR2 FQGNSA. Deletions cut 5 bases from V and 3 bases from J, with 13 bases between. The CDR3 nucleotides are TGTGCCAGCAGCCGAGCAGAGGGGTACTATGGCTACACCTTC. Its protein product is CASSRAEGYYGYTF.

CDR3 amino acids: CASSIGAKGVQYF. DNA of the CDR3: TGTGCCAGTAGTATCGGCGCGAAGGGGGTTCAGTACTTC. The chain combines TRBV19 with TRBJ2-4, with TRBD1 as a possible D gene (6 bases). Germline V gene data show CDR1 as LNHDA and CDR2 as SQIVND (reference sequence). The V end lost 3 bases, the J end lost 11 bases, and 14 bases lay between the germline ends. This CDR3 has 13 amino acids.

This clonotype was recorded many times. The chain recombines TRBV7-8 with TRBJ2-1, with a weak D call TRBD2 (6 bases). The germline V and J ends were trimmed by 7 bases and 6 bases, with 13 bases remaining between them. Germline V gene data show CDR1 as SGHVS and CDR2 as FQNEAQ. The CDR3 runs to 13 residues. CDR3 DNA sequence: TGTGCCAGCATTGGTGGGGGGTTCAATGAGCAGTTCTTC. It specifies CASIGGGFNEQFF. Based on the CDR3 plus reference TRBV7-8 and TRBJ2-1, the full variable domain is GAGVSQSPRYKVAKRGQDVALRCDPISGHVSLFWYQQALGQGPEFLTYFQNEAQLDKSGLPSDRFFAERPEGSVSTLKIQRTQQEDSAVYLCASIGGGFNEQFFGPGTRLTVL.

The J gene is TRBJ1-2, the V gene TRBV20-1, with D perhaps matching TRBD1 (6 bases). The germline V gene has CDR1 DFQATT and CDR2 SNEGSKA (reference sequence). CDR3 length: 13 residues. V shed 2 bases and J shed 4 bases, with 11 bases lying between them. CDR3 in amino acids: CSARIRGPYGYTF. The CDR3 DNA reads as TGCAGTGCTAGAATCCGGGGGCCCTATGGCTACACCTTC.

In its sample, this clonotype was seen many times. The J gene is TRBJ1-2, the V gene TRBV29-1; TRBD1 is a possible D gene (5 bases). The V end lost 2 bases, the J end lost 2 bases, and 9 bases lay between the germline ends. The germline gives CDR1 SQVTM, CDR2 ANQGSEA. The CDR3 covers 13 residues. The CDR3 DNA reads TGCAGCGTTGAACGGTGGGACAACTATGGCTACACCTTC. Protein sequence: CSVERWDNYGYTF. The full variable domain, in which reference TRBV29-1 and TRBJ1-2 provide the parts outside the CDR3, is SAVISQKPSRDICQRGTSLTIQCQVDSQVTMMFWYRQQPGQSLTLIATANQGSEATYESGFVIDKFPISRPNLTFSTLTVSNMSPEDSSIYLCSVERWDNYGYTFGSGTRLTVV.

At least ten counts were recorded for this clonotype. The CDR3, as DNA: TGCAGTGCCCGGACTAGTGTAGTAGAGGAGACCCAGTACTTC. This translates into CSARTSVVEETQYF. This chain links TRBV20-1 with TRBJ2-5, with 7 bases matching TRBD2. The germline V gene encodes CDR1 DFQATT and CDR2 SNEGSKA (reference sequence). The CDR3 extends over 14 amino acids. The V and J ends lost 6 bases and 5 bases, in that order; junction bases with no gene match: 12.

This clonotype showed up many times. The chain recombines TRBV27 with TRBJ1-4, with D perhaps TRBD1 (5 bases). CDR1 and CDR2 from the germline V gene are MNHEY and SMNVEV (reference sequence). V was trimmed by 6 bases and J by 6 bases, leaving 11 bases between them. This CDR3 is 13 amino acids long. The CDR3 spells CASRGVNDEKLFF. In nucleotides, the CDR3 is TGTGCCAGCAGGGGGGTGAATGATGAAAAACTGTTTTTT. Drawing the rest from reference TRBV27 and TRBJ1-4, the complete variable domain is EAQVTQNPRYLITVTGKKLTVTCSQNMNHEYMSWYRQDPGLGLRQIYYSMNVEVTDKGDVPEGYKVSRKEKRNFPLILESPSPNQTSLYFCASRGVNDEKLFFGSGTQLSVL.

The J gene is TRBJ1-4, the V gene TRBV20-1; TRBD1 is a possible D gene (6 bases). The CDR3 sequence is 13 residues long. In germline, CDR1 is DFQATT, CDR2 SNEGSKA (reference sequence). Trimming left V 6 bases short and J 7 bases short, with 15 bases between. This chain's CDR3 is CSASGGGAEKLFF. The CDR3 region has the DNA TGCAGTGCCAGCGGAGGGGGGGCTGAAAAACTGTTTTTT.

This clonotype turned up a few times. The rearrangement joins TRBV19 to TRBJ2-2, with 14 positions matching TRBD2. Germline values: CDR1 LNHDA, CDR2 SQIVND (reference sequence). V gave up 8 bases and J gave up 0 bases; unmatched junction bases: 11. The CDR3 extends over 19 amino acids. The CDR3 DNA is TGTGCCAGTGGTGGGGAGACTAGCGGGAGGGCCTCGAACACCGGGGAGCTGTTTTTT. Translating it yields CASGGETSGRASNTGELFF.

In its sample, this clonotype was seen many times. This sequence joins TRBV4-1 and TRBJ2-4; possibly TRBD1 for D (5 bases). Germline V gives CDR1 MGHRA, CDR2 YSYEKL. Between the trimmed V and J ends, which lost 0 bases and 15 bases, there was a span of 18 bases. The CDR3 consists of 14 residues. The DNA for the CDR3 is TGCGCCAGCAGCCAAGACGCAGGGCTACCTTCGAGGTACTTC. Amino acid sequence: CASSQDAGLPSRYF.

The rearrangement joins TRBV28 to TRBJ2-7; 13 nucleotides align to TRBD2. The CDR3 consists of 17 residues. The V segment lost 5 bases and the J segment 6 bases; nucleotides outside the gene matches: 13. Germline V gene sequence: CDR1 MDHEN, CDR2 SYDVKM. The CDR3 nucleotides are TGTGCCAGCAGTCCCAGGACTAGCGGGAGAATTCTGTCCGAGCAGTACTTC. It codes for CASSPRTSGRILSEQYF.

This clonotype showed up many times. DNA of the CDR3: TGTGCCAGCAGCTTAGTCCCGGGACAGGGTCGGCCGCAGTATTTT. This gives the protein CASSLVPGQGRPQYF. The V gene is TRBV7-2, the J gene TRBJ2-3, with 9 bases matching TRBD1. This CDR3 has 15 residues. The V segment lost 1 base and the J segment 10 bases; nucleotides outside the gene matches: 9. The germline CDR1 and CDR2 sequences are SGHTA and FQGNSA.

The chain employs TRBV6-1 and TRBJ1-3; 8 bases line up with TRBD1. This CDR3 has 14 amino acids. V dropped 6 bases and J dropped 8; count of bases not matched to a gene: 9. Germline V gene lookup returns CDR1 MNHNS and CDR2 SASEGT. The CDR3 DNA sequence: TGTGCCAGCAGGTCGTCCAGGGGGCTGGACACCATATATTTT. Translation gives CASRSSRGLDTIYF.

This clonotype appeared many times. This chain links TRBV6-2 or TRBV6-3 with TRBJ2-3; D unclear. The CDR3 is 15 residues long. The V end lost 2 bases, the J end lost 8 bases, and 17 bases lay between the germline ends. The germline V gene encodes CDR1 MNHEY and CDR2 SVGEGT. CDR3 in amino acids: CASSYANPGVGTQYF. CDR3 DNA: TGTGCCAGCAGTTACGCCAATCCCGGAGTAGGTACGCAGTATTTT.

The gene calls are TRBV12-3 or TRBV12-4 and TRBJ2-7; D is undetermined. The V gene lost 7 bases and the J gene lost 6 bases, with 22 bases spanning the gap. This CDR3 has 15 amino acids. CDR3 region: CASKDGFVSLGEQYF. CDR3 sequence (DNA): TGTGCCAGCAAGGATGGTTTCGTCTCTTTGGGCGAGCAGTACTTC.

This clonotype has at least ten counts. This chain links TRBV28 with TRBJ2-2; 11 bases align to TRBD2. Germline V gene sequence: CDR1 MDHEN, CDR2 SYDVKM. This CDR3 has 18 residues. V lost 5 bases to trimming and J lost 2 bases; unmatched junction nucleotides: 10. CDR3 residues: CASSTTNSGRVNTGELFF. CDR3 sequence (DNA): TGTGCCAGCAGTACAACAAATAGCGGGAGGGTCAACACCGGGGAGCTGTTTTTT.

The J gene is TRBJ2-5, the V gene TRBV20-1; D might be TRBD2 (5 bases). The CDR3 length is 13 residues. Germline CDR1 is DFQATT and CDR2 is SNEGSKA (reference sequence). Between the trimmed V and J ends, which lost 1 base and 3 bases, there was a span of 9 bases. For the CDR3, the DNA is TGCAGTGCTAGAGTGACCGGGGAAGAGACCCAGTACTTC. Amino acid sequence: CSARVTGEETQYF.

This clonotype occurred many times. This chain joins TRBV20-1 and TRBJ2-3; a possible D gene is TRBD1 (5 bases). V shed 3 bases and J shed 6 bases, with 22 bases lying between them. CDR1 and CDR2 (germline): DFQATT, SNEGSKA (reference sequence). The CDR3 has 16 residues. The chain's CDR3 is CSASGAMVGKEDTQYF. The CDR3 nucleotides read TGCAGTGCTAGTGGGGCCATGGTGGGGAAGGAGGATACGCAGTATTTT.

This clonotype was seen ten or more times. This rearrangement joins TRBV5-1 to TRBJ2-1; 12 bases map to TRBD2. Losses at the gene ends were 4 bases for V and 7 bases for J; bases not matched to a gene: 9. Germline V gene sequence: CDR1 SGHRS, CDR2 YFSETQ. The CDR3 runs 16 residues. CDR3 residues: CASSTGLAGPTNEQFF. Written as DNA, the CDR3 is TGCGCCAGCAGCACAGGACTAGCGGGACCTACGAATGAGCAGTTCTTC.

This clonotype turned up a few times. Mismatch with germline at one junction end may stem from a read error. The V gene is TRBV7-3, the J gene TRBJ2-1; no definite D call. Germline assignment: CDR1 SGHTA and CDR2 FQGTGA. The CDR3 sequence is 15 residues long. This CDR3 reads CVSSLIGTPYNEQFF. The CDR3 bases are TGTGTCAGCAGCTTAATTGGAACTCCCTACAATGAGCAGTTCTTC.